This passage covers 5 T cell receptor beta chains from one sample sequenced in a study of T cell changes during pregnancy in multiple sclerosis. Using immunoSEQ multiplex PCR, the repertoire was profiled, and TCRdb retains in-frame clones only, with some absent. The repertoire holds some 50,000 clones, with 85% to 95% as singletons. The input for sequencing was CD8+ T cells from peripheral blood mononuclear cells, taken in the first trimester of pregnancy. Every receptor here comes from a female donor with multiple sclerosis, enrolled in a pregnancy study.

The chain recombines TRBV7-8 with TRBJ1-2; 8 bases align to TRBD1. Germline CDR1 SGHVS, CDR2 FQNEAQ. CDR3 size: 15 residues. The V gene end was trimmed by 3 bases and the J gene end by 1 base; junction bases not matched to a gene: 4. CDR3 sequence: CASSFTGGGNYGYTF. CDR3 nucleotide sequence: TGTGCCAGCAGCTTCACAGGGGGTGGTAACTATGGCTACACCTTC.

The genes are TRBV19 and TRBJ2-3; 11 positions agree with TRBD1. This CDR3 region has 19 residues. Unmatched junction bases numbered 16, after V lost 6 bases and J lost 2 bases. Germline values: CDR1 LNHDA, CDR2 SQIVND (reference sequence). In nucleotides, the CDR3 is TGTGCCAGTAGGGGATCCGGGACAGGGGGTTCACTCCCCACAGATACGCAGTATTTT. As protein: CASRGSGTGGSLPTDTQYF.

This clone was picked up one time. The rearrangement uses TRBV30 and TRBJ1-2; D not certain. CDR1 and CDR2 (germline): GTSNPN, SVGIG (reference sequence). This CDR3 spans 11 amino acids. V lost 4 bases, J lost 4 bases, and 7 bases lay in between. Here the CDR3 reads CAWKSGYGYTF. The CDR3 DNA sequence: TGTGCCTGGAAGTCAGGCTATGGCTACACCTTC.

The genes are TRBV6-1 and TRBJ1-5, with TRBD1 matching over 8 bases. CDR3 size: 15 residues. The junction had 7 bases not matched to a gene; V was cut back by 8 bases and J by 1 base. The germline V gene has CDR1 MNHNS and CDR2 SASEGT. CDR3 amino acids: CASVFRDRSNQPQHF. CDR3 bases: TGTGCCAGCGTATTCCGGGACAGGAGCAATCAGCCCCAGCATTTT.

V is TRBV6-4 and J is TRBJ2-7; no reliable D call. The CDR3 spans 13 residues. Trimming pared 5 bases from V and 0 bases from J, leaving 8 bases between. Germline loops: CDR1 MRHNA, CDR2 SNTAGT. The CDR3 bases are TGTGCCAGCAGTCCGGCTAGCTCCTACGAGCAGTACTTC. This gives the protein CASSPASSYEQYF.